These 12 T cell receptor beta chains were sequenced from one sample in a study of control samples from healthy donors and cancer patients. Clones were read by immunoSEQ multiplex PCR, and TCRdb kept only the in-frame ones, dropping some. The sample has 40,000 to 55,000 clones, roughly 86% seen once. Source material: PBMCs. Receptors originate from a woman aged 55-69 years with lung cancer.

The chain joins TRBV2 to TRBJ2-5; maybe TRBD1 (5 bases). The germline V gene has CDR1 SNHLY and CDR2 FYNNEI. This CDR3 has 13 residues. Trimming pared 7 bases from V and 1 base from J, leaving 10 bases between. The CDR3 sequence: CASTNRPQETQYF. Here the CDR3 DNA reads TGTGCCAGCACTAACAGGCCCCAAGAGACCCAGTACTTC.

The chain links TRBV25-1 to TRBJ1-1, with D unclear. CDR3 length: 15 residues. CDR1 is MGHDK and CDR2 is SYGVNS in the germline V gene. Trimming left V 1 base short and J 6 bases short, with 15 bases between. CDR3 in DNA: TGTGCCAGCAGTGAATTTCTCGATTATCCCGCTGAAGCTTTCTTT. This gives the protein CASSEFLDYPAEAFF.

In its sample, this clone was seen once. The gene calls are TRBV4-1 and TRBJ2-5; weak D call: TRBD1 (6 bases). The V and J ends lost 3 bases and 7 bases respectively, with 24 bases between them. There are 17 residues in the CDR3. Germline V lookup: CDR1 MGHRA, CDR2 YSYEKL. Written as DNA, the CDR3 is TGCGCCAGCAGCCACCCTCCGGGACATAAGGGTCAACGGACCCAGTACTTC. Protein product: CASSHPPGHKGQRTQYF.

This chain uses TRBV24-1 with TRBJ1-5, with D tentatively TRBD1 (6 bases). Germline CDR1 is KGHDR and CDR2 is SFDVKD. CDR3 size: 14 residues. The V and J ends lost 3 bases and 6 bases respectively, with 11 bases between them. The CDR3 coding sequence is TGTGCCACCAGTGATATATCGACAGGTCAGCCCCAGCATTTT. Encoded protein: CATSDISTGQPQHF.

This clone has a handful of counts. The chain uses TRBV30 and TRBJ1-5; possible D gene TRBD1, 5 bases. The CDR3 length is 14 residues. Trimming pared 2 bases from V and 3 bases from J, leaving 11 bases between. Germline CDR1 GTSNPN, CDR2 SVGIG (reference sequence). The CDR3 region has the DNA TGTGCCTGGAGTAGGGACGGAATCAATCAGCCCCAGCATTTT. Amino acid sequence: CAWSRDGINQPQHF. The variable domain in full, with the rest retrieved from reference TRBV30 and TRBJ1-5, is SQTIHQWPATLVQPVGSPLSLECTVEGTSNPNLYWYRQAAGRGLQLLFYSVGIGQISSEVPQNLSASRPQDRQFILSSKKLLLSDSGFYLCAWSRDGINQPQHFGDGTRLSIL.

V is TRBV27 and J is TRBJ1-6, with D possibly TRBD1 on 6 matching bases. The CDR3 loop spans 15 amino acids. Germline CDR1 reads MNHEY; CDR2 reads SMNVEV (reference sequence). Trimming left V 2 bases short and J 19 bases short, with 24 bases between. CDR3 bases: TGTGCCAGCAGTTTAACTGGGACACTCGTTAATTCAATACACTTT. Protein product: CASSLTGTLVNSIHF.

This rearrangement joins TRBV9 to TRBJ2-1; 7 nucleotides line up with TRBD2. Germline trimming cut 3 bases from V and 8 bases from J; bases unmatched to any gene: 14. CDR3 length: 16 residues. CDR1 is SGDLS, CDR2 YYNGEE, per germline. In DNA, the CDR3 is TGTGCCAGCAGCGCCCTCTGGGGGGGGGTGATGGATGAGCAGTTCTTC. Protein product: CASSALWGGVMDEQFF. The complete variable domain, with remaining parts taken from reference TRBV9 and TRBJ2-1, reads DSGVTQTPKHLITATGQRVTLRCSPRSGDLSVYWYQQSLDQGLQFLIQYYNGEERAKGNILERFSAQQFPDLHSELNLSSLELGDSALYFCASSALWGGVMDEQFFGPGTRLTVL.

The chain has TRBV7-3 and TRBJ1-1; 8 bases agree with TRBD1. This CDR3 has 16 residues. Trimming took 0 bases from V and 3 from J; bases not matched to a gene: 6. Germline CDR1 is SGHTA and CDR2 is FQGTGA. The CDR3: CASSLTGRGLDTEAFF. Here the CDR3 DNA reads TGTGCCAGCAGCTTAACGGGCAGGGGGCTGGACACTGAAGCTTTCTTT.

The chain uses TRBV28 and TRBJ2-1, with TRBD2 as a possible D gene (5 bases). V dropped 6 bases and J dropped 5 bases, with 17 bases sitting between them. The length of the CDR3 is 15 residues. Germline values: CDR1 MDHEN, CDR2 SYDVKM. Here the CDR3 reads CASSPPLGVNNEQFF. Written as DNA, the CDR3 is TGTGCCAGCAGCCCGCCTTTGGGAGTTAACAATGAGCAGTTCTTC.

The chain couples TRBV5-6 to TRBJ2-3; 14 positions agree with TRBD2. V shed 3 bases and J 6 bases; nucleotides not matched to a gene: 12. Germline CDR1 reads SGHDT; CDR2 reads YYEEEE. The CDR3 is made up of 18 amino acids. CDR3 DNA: TGTGCCAGCAGCTCCGATGGGACTAGCGGGAGTTGGGGTGATACGCAGTATTTT. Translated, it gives CASSSDGTSGSWGDTQYF. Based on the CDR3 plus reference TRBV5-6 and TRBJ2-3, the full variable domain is DAGVTQSPTHLIKTRGQQVTLRCSPKSGHDTVSWYQQALGQGPQFIFQYYEEEERQRGNFPDRFSGHQFPNYSSELNVNALLLGDSALYLCASSSDGTSGSWGDTQYFGPGTRLTVL.

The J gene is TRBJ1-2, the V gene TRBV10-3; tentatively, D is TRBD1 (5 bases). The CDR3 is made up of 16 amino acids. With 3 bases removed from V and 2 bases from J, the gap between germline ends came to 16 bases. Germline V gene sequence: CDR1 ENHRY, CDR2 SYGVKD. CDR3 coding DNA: TGTGCCATCAGTGACGTCGGGGGTTCCTGGAACTATGGCTACACCTTC. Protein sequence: CAISDVGGSWNYGYTF.

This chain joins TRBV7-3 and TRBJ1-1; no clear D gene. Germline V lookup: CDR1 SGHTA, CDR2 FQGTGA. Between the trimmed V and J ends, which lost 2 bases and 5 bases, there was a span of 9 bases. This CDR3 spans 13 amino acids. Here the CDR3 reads CASSLDLRTEAFF. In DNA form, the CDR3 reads TGTGCCAGCAGCTTAGACCTAAGGACTGAAGCTTTCTTT.